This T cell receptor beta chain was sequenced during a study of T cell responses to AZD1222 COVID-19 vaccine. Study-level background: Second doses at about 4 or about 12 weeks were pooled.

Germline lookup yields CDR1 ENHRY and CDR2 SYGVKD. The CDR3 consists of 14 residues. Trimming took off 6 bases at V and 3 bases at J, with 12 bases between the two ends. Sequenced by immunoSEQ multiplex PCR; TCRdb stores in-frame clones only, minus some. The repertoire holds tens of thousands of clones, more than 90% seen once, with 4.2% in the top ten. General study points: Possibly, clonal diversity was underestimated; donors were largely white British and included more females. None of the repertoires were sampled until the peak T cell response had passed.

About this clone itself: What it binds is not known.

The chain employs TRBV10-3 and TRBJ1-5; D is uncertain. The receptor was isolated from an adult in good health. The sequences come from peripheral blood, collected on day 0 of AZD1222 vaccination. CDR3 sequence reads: CAIRREGTNQPQHF. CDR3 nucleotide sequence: TGTGCCATCAGAAGGGAAGGTACCAATCAGCCCCAGCATTTT.